This TCR beta chain comes out of a study of monozygotic twins with inflammatory bowel disease. Every TCR library drew on about 3,300 ng of total RNA. TCRdb reprocessed the 5' RACE reads and keeps a single row for each CDR3 protein, giving no DNA. The sample totals some 200,000 distinct CDR3 sequences. The CDR3 spans 13 residues. CDR1 and CDR2 from the germline V gene are KGHSH and LQKENI. Study-level results: Evidence did not back any single strong signal or clonotype linked to IBD.

Comment on this clonotype: Its antigen is currently unknown.

Sequences were obtained from blood. The sequence was obtained from a human donor with ulcerative colitis or Crohn's disease, or a healthy co-twin of an affected twin (not recorded which). The chain recombines TRBV18 with TRBJ2-1. The CDR3 sequence is CASSPLTYNEQFF.